This T cell receptor (beta chain) appears in the sequencing data of a study of blood T cell repertoires in COVID-19. Study information: Italy, Spain and the United States were the sources of the convalescent and acute COVID-19 samples. In each case, the material was cDNA or gDNA derived from T cells, B-cell-depleted T cells, or PBMCs.

Authors' processing steps: Nucleated cell counts were estimated from reference gene primer amplification. TCRdb's table, derived via immunoSEQ multiplex PCR, lists solely in-frame clones and lacks some. V and J calls and clone size are given by that table; D and trimming were obtained from the DNA. The sample yields fewer than 350,000 clones, approximately 80% seen once. Looked up from germline, CDR1 is SGDLS and CDR2 is YYNGEE. CDR3 length: 14 amino acids. The germline V and J ends were trimmed by 4 bases and 0 bases, with 11 bases remaining between them. This TCR was recovered from a woman aged 60 to 75 with active or convalescent COVID-19. Source material: peripheral blood. The genes are TRBV9 and TRBJ2-7; a weak D match, TRBD2 (6 bases). CDR3 in amino acids: CASSPGLGSYEQYF. The CDR3 DNA is TGTGCCAGCAGCCCGGGACTGGGCTCCTACGAGCAGTACTTC.